This TCR beta chain was retrieved from a study of cytomegalovirus exposure and HLA in healthy donors. This clone was seen once. Profiling relied on immunoSEQ multiplex PCR, and the TCRdb table lists in-frame clones only, not all of them. The data show over 200,000 clones, roughly 83% seen once. Germline values: CDR1 MNHEY, CDR2 SVGAGI. The CDR3 sequence is 15 residues long. With 6 bases removed from V and 6 bases from J, the gap between germline ends came to 20 bases. Sequencing was done on a sample of PBMCs. The clonotype comes from a woman between 18 and 29 years old in good health and CMV-seronegative. J is TRBJ1-1 and V is TRBV6-5; no firm D call. In nucleotides, the CDR3 is TGTGCCAGCAGCCCCGCTGGTGGTGGGTACGCTGAAGCTTTCTTT. Its protein is CASSPAGGGYAEAFF.